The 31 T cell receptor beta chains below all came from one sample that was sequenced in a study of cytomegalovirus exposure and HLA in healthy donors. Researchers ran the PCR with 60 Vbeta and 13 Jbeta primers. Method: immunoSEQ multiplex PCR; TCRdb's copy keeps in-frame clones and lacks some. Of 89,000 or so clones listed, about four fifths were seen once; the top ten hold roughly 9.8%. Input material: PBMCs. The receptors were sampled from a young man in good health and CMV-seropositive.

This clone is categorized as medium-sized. This chain's CDR3 is CASSPQGNTEAFF. CDR3 coding DNA: TGTGCCAGCAGCCCACAGGGGAACACTGAAGCTTTCTTT. The chain links TRBV7-9 to TRBJ1-1, with D perhaps TRBD1 (6 bases). This CDR3 contains 13 residues. V was cut by 5 bases and J by 1 base, with 8 bases left in between. The germline V gene encodes CDR1 SEHNR and CDR2 FQNEAQ (reference sequence).

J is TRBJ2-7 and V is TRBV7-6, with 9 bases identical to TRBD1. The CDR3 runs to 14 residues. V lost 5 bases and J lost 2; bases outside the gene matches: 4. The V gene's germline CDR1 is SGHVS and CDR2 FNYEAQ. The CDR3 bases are TGTGCCAGCAGCACCGGGACAGGGCCCTACGAGCAGTACTTC. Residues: CASSTGTGPYEQYF.

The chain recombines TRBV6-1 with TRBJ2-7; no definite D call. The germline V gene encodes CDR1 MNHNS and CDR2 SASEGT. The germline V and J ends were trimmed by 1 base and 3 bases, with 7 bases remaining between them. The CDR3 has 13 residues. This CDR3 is CASSEGAHYEQYF. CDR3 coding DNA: TGTGCCAGCAGTGAAGGGGCACACTACGAGCAGTACTTC.

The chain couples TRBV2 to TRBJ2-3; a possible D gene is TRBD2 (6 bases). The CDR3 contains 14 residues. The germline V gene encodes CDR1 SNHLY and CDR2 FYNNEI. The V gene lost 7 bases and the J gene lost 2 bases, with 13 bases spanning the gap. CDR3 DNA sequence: TGTGCCAGCACGGGACGGGAGATCACAGATACGCAGTATTTT. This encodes CASTGREITDTQYF.

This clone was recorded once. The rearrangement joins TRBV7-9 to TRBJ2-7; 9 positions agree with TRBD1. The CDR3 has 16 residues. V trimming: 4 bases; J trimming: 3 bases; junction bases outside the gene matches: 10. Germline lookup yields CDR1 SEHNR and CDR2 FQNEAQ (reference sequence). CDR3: CASSSPGQGGGYEQYF. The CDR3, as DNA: TGTGCCAGCAGCTCCCCGGGACAGGGTGGCGGCTACGAGCAGTACTTC.

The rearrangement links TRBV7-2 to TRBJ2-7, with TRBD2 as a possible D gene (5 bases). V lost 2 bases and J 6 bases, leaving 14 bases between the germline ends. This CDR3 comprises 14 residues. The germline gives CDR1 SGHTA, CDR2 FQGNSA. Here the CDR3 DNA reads TGTGCCAGCAGCTTACTCCCAACCGGGGTCGAGCAGTACTTC. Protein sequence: CASSLLPTGVEQYF.

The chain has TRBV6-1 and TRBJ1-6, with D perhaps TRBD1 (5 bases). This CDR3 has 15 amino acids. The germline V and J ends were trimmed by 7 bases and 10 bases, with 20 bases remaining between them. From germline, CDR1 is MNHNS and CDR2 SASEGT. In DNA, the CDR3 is TGTGCCAGCACGGGGGAAGGGACGGCATACTCACCCCTCCACTTT. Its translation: CASTGEGTAYSPLHF.

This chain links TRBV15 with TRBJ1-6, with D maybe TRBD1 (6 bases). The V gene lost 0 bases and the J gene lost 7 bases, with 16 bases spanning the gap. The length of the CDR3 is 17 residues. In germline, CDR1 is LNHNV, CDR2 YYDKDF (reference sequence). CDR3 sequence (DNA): TGTGCCACCAGCAGAGATATGACAGGTCCCGACAATTCACCCCTCCACTTT. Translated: CATSRDMTGPDNSPLHF.

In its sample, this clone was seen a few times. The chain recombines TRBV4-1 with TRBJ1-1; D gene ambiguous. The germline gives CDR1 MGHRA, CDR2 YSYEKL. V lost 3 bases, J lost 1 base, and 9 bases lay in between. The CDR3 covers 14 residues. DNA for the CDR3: TGCGCCAGCAGCCACCCCGTGCGGAACACTGAAGCTTTCTTT. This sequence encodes CASSHPVRNTEAFF.

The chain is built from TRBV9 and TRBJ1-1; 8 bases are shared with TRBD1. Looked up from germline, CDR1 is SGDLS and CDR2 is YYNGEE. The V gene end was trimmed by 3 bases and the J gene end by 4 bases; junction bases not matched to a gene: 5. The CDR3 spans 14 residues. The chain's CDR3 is CASSAQGEGTEAFF. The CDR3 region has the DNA TGTGCCAGCAGCGCACAGGGGGAGGGCACTGAAGCTTTCTTT.

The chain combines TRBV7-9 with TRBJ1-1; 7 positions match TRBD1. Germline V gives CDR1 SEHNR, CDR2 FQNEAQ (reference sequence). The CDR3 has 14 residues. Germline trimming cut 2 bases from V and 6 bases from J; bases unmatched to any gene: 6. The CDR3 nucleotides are TGTGCCAGCAGCTTATACCGGGACAGCTCTGAAGCTTTCTTT. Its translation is CASSLYRDSSEAFF.

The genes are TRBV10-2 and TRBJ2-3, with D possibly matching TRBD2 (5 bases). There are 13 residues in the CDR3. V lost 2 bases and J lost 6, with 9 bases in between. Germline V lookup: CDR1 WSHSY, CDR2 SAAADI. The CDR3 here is CASSEGRRDTQYF. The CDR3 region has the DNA TGCGCCAGCAGTGAGGGGAGACGTGATACGCAGTATTTT.

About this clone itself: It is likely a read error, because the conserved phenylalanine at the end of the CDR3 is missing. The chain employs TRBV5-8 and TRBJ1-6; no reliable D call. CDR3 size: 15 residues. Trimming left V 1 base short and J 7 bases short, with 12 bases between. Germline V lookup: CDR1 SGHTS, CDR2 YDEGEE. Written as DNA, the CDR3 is TGTGCCAGCAGCTTGTCCTCCCAGGAAAATTCACCCCTCCACCTT. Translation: CASSLSSQENSPLHL.

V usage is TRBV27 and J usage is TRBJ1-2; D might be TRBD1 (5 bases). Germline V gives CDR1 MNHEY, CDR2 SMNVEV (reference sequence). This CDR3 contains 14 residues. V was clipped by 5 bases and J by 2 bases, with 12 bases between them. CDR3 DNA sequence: TGTGCCAGCAGTACCCTCCAGGGAAACTATGGCTACACCTTC. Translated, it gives CASSTLQGNYGYTF.

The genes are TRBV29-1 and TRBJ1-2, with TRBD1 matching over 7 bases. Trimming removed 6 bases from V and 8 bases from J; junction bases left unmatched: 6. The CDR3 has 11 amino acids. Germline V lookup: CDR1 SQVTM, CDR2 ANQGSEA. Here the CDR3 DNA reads TGCAGCGTCACAGGGGAGATGGGCTACACCTTC. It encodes CSVTGEMGYTF.

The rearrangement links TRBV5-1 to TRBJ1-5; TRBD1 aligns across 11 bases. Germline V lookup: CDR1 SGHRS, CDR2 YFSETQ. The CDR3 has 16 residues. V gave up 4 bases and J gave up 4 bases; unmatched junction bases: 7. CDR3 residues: CASSPGQGELNQPQHF. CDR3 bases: TGCGCCAGCAGCCCGGGACAGGGGGAACTAAATCAGCCCCAGCATTTT.

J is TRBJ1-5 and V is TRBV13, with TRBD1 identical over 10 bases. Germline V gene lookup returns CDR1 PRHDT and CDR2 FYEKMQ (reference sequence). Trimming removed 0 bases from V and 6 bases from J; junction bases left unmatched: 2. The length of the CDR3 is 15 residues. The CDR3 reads CASSLGTGGGQPQHF. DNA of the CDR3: TGTGCCAGCAGCTTAGGGACAGGGGGCGGTCAGCCCCAGCATTTT. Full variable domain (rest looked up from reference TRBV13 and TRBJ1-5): AAGVIQSPRHLIKEKRETATLKCYPIPRHDTVYWYQQGPGQDPQFLISFYEKMQSDKGSIPDRFSAQQFSDYHSELNMSSLELGDSALYFCASSLGTGGGQPQHFGDGTRLSIL.

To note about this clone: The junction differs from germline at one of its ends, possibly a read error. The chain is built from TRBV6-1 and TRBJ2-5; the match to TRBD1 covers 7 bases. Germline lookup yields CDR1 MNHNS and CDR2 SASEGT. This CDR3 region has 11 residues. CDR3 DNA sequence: TGTGCCAGCAGCGACAGGGCCCTATCCGACTTC. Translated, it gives CASSDRALSDF.

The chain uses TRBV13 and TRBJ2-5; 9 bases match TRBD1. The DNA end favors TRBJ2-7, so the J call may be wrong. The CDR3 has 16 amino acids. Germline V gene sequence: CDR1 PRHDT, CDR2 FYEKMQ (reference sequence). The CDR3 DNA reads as TGTGCCAGCAGCTTATTGGGGACAGGGCCCTCCTACGAGCAGTACTTC. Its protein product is CASSLLGTGPSYEQYF.

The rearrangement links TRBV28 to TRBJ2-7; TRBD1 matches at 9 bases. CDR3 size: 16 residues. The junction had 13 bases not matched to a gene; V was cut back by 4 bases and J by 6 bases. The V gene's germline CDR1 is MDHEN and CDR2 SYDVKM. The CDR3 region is CASSSGQGPLSGEQYF. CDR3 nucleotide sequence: TGTGCCAGCAGTTCGGGACAGGGCCCCCTCTCGGGCGAGCAGTACTTC.

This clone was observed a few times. The CDR3 DNA sequence: TGCGCCAGCAGCTACCGGGGGGGCTCCTACAATGAGCAGTTCTTC. Encoded protein: CASSYRGGSYNEQFF. The J gene is TRBJ2-1, the V gene TRBV5-1, with 8 nucleotides matching TRBD2. The CDR3 is 15 amino acids. V was pared by 3 bases and J by 0 bases, with 2 bases of the junction left unmatched. Per germline, CDR1 SGHRS and CDR2 YFSETQ. Full variable domain (remainder filled in from reference TRBV5-1 and TRBJ2-1): KAGVTQTPRYLIKTRGQQVTLSCSPISGHRSVSWYQQTPGQGLQFLFEYFSETQRNKGNFPGRFSGRQFSNSRSEMNVSTLELGDSALYLCASSYRGGSYNEQFFGPGTRLTVL.

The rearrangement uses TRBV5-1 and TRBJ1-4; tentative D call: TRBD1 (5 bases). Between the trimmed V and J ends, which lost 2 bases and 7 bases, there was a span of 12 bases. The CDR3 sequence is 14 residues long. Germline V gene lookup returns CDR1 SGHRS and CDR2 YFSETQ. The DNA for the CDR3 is TGCGCCAGCAGCTTTGGGGGGTCAAGTGAAAAACTGTTTTTT. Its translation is CASSFGGSSEKLFF.

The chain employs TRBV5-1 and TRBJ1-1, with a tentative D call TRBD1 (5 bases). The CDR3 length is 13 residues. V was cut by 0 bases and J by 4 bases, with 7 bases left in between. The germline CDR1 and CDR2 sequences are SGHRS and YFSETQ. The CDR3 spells CASSLDRPTEAFF. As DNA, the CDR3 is TGCGCCAGCAGCTTGGACAGGCCCACTGAAGCTTTCTTT.

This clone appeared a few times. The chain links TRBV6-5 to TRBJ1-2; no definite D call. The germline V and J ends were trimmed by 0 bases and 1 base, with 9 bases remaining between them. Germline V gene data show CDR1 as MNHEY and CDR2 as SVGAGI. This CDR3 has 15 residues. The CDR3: CASSYSRESNYGYTF. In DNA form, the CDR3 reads TGTGCCAGCAGTTACTCCCGGGAGAGTAACTATGGCTACACCTTC.

As DNA, the CDR3 is TGTGCCAGCAGGGACGGGGGGACTACTGAAGCTTTCTTT. It codes for CASRDGGTTEAFF. The rearrangement joins TRBV2 to TRBJ1-1, with D perhaps TRBD1 (5 bases). CDR3 length equals 13 residues. The germline V gene encodes CDR1 SNHLY and CDR2 FYNNEI. Between the trimmed V and J ends, which lost 6 bases and 5 bases, there was a span of 13 bases.

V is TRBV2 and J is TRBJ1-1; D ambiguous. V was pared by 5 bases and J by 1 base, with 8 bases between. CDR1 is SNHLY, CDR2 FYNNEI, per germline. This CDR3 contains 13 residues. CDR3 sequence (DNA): TGTGCCAGCAGTTCGCGGCCGAACACTGAAGCTTTCTTT. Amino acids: CASSSRPNTEAFF. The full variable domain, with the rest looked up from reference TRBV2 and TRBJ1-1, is EPEVTQTPSHQVTQMGQEVILRCVPISNHLYFYWYRQILGQKVEFLVSFYNNEISEKSEIFDDQFSVERPDGSNFTLKIRSTKLEDSAMYFCASSSRPNTEAFFGQGTRLTVV.

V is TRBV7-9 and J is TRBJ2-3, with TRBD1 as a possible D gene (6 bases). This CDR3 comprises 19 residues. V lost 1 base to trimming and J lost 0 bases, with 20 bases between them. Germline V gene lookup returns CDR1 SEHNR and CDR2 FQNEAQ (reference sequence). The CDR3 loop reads CASSLGGYDRLLSTDTQYF. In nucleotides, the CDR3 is TGTGCCAGCAGCTTAGGGGGCTACGACAGGCTCCTAAGCACAGATACGCAGTATTTT. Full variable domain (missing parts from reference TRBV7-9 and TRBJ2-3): DTGVSQNPRHKITKRGQNVTFRCDPISEHNRLYWYRQTLGQGPEFLTYFQNEAQLEKSRLLSDRFSAERPKGSFSTLEIQRTEQGDSAMYLCASSLGGYDRLLSTDTQYFGPGTRLTVL.

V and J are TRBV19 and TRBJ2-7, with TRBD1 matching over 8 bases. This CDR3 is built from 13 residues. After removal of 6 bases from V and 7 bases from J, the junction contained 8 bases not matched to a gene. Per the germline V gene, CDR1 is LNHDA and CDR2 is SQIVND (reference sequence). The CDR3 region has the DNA TGTGCCAGTAGCACGGGACAGGCTCGGGAGCAGTACTTC. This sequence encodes CASSTGQAREQYF.

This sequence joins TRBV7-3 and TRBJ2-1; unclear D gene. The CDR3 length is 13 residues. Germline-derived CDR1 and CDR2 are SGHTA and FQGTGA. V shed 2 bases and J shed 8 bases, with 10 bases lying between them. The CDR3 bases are TGTGCCAGCAGCTTAGTCGGCCAGGATGAGCAGTTCTTC. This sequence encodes CASSLVGQDEQFF. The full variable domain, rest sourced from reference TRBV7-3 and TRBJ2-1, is GAGVSQTPSNKVTEKGKYVELRCDPISGHTALYWYRQSLGQGPEFLIYFQGTGAADDSGLPNDRFFAVRPEGSVSTLKIQRTERGDSAVYLCASSLVGQDEQFFGPGTRLTVL.

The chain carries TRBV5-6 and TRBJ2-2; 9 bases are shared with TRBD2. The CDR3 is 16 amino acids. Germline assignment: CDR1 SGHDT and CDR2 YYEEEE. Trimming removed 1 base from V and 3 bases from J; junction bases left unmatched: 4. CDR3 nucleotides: TGTGCCAGCAGCTTGCCCAGCGGGGGGTACACCGGGGAGCTGTTTTTT. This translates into CASSLPSGGYTGELFF.

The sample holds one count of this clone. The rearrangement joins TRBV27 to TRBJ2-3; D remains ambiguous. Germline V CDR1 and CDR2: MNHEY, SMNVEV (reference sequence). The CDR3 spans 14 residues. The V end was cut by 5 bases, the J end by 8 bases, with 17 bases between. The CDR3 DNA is TGTGCCAGCAGTCCCCATGATGGGCGTTTTACGCAGTATTTT. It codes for CASSPHDGRFTQYF.